This passage covers 6 T cell receptor beta chains from one sample sequenced in a study of human T cells and chemical hapten exposure. Time point in this sample: pre-sensitization, week 0. Treatment defined: therapeutic diphenylcyclopropenone sensitization with weekly scalp DPC. The starting material, unfractionated whole blood, was used for total RNA extraction. TCRdb called the RACE reads again in MiXCR, with one record for every CDR3 protein. The data contain fewer than 45,000 distinct CDR3 sequences, 10% of them singletons. The starting material was whole blood, obtained in connection with sensitization to the hapten diphenylcyclopropenone (DPC). The receptors come from a man in his fifties or sixties with alopecia areata. Some clones in this sample may be carry-over from other donors' samples.

In nucleotides, the CDR3 is TGCGCCAGCAGCGTGCCCGGGACTAGAGGCTACGAGCAGTACTTC. Translation: CASSVPGTRGYEQYF. J is TRBJ2-7 and V is TRBV5-1, with 8 bases aligning to TRBD2. From germline, CDR1 is SGHRS and CDR2 YFSETQ. This CDR3 region has 15 residues. V gave up 4 bases and J gave up 3 bases; unmatched junction bases: 9.

This clonotype was observed many times. V gene TRBV5-5 combines with J gene TRBJ1-5; D is ambiguous. Between the trimmed V and J ends, which lost 4 bases and 6 bases, there was a span of 14 bases. This CDR3 contains 14 residues. Germline assignment: CDR1 SGHKS and CDR2 YYEKEE (reference sequence). The CDR3 DNA sequence: TGTGCCAGCAGCCCCACTCGAGGAAGTCAGCCCCAGCATTTT. It codes for CASSPTRGSQPQHF.

This clonotype was detected ten times or more. This chain uses TRBV11-2 with TRBJ1-1; D unclear. The CDR3 covers 14 residues. The V and J ends lost 0 bases and 0 bases respectively, with 5 bases between them. From germline, CDR1 is SGHAT and CDR2 FQNNGV. Here the CDR3 DNA reads TGTGCCAGCAGCTTAGAAGGGATGAACACTGAAGCTTTCTTT. Protein sequence: CASSLEGMNTEAFF.

The chain joins TRBV19 to TRBJ2-2; D is uncertain. This CDR3 spans 12 amino acids. Deletions cut 3 bases from V and 3 bases from J, with 2 bases between. From germline, CDR1 is LNHDA and CDR2 SQIVND (reference sequence). The CDR3 is CASSIDTGELFF. The CDR3 nucleotides read TGTGCCAGTAGTATCGACACCGGGGAGCTGTTTTTT.

This clonotype has ten or more counts. The chain's CDR3 is CAISGGGIYNEQFF. CDR3 in DNA: TGTGCCATCAGTGGGGGTGGGATTTACAATGAGCAGTTCTTC. The chain recombines TRBV10-3 with TRBJ2-1; no clear D gene. Deletions cut 4 bases from V and 4 bases from J, with 11 bases between. Germline V gives CDR1 ENHRY, CDR2 SYGVKD. The CDR3 covers 14 residues.

This clonotype was seen at least ten times. The V and J genes are TRBV20-1 and TRBJ2-7; D remains unclear. Per the germline V gene, CDR1 is DFQATT and CDR2 is SNEGSKA (reference sequence). V gave up 6 bases and J gave up 4 bases, with 10 bases separating them. CDR3 length equals 11 residues. The CDR3 is CSAGEGYEQYF. CDR3 DNA: TGCAGTGCCGGCGAAGGGTACGAGCAGTACTTC.